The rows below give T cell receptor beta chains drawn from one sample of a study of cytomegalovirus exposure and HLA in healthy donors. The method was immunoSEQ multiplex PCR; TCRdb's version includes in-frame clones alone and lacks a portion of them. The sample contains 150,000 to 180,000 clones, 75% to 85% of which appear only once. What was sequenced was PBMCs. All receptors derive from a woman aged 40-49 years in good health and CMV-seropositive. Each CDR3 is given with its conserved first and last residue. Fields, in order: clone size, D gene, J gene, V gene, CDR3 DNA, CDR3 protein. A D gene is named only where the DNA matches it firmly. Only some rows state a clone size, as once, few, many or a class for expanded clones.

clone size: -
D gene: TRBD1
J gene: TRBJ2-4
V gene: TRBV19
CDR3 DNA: TGTGCCAGGATCCGGGACAGGGAGTCCAAAAACATTCAGTACTTC
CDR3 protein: CARIRDRESKNIQYF

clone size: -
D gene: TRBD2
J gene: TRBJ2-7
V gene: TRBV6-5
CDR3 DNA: TGTGCCAGCAGTTACGGGACTAGCGGGAGCTACGAGCAGTACTTC
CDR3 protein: CASSYGTSGSYEQYF

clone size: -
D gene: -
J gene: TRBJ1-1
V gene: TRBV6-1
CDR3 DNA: TGTGCCAGCAGCGCTGGGACTTCAAGAGGCACTGAAGCTTTCTTT
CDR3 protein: CASSAGTSRGTEAFF

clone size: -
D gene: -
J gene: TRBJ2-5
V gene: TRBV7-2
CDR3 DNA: TGTGCCAGCAGCTTAAGGGGACACGTTATGGAGACCCAGTACTTC
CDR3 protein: CASSLRGHVMETQYF

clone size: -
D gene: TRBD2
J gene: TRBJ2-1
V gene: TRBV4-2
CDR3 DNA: TGTGCCAGCAGCCAGACTAGCGGGAGGTCCTACAATGAGCAGTTCTTC
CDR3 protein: CASSQTSGRSYNEQFF

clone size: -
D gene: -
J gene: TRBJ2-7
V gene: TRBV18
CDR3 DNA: TGTGCCAGCTCACCGGACAGTTCGCTTTACGAGCAGTACTTC
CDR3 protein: CASSPDSSLYEQYF

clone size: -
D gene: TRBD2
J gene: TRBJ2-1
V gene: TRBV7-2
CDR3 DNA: TGTGCCAGCAGTGAGCGGGGGACCTACAATGAGCAGTTCTTC
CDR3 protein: CASSERGTYNEQFF

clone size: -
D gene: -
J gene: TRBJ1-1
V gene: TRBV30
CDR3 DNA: TGTGCCTGGAGCGGGGGAGGCACTGAAGCTTTCTTT
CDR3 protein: CAWSGGGTEAFF

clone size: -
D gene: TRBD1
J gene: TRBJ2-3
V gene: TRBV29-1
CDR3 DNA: TGCAGCGTTCCTGACAGGGCTTGGACAGATACGCAGTATTTT
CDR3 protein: CSVPDRAWTDTQYF

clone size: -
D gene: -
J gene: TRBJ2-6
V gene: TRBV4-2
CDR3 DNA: TGTGCCAGCAGCCAAGAAGGACTATCTGGGGCCAACGTCCTGACTTTC
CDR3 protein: CASSQEGLSGANVLTF

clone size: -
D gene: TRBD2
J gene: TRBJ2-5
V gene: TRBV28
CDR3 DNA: TGTGCCAGCACCCCCCCGCGACTAGCGGGAGTGGAGACCCAGTACTTC
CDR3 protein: CASTPPRLAGVETQYF

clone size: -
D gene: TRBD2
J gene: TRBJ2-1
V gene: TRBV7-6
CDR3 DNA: TGTGCCAGCAGCCGGGAGGTAGCGGGGGCTGCCTACAATGAGCAGTTCTTC
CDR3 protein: CASSREVAGAAYNEQFF

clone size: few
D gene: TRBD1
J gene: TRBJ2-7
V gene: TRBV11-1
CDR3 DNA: TGTGCCAGCAGCCGAACCGGGACAGGCTACGAGCAGTACTTC
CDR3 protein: CASSRTGTGYEQYF

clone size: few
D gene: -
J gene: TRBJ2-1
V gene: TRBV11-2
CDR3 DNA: TGTGCCAGCAGCTTAGACAGATATGAGCAGTTCTTC
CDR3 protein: CASSLDRYEQFF

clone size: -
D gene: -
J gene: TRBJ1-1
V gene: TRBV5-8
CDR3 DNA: TGTGCCAGCAGCTATATAAGGGGGAGGGACACTGAAGCTTTCTTT
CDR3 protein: CASSYIRGRDTEAFF

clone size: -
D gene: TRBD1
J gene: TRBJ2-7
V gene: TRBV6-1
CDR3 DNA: TGTGCCAGCAGTGAATGGGACAGGGTTTCCTACGAGCAGTACTTC
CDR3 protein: CASSEWDRVSYEQYF

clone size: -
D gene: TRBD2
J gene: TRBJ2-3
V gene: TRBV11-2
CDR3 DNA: TGTGCCAGCACCCCCTGGTCGGGAGGGGGCACAGATACGCAGTATTTT
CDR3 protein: CASTPWSGGGTDTQYF

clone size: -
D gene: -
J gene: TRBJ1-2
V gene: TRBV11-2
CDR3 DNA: TGTGCCAGCAGCGCCGTGGAGCTGACCCGCTACACCTTC
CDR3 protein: CASSAVELTRYTF

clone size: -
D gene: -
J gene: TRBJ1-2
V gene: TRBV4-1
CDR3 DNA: TGCGCCAGCAGCCAAGAAATCGGAGACTATGGCTACACCTTC
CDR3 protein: CASSQEIGDYGYTF

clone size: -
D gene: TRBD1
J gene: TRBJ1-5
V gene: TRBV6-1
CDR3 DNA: TGTGCCAGCAGTGAACTTACAGGGGGTCAGCCCCAGCATTTT
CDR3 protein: CASSELTGGQPQHF

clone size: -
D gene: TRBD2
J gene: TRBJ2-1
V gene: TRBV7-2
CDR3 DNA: TGTGCCAGCAGCGAAGGGACTAGCGGTCGAAATGAGCAGTTCTTC
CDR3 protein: CASSEGTSGRNEQFF

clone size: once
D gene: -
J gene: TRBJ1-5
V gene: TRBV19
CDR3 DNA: TGTGCCAGTAGTATACGGGGCAATCAGCCCCAGCATTTT
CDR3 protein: CASSIRGNQPQHF

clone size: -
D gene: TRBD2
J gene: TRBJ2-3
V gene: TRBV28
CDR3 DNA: TGTGCCAGCTGGCGGGAGCGCACAGATACGCAGTATTTT
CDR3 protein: CASWRERTDTQYF

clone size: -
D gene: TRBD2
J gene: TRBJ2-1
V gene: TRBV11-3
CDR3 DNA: TGTGCCAGCAGCCCCCCGGGGAGGCGGGAGGGATACAATGAGCAGTTCTTC
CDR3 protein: CASSPPGRREGYNEQFF

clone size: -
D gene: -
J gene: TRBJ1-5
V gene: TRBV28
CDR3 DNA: TGTGCCAGCAGTTTATCCGCGGATCAGCCCCAGCATTTT
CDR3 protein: CASSLSADQPQHF

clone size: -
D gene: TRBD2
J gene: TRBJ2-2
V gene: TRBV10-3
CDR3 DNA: TGTGCGACTAGCGGAACGAACACCGGGGAGCTGTTTTTT
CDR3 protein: CATSGTNTGELFF

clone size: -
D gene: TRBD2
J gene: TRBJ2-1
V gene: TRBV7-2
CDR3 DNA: TGTGCCAGCAGCATCGGCGGCCTAGCGGGAGCAGTCCAGTTCTTC
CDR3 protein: CASSIGGLAGAVQFF

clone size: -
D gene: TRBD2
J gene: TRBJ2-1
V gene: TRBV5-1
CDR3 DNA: TGCGCCAGCAGCTTGGGGTTAAGCGGGAGTCGGAGTGAGCAGTTCTTC
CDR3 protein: CASSLGLSGSRSEQFF

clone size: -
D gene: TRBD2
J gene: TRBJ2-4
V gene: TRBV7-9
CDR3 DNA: TGTGCCAGCAGCCGACTAGCGGGAGTCGCCATTCAGTACTTC
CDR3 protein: CASSRLAGVAIQYF

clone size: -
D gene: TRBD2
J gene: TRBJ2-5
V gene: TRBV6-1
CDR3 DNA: TGTGCCAGCAGCCCTAGCGGGAGTATGGCGACCCAGTACTTC
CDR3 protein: CASSPSGSMATQYF

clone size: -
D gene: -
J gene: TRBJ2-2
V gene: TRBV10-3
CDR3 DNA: TGTGCCATCAGTGACTCGCATCCAGGGCTAAACACCGGGGAGCTGTTTTTT
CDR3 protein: CAISDSHPGLNTGELFF

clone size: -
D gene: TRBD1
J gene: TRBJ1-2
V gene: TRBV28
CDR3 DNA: TGTGCCAGCAGCCGGGACAGGGGGGGCTACACCTTC
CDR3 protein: CASSRDRGGYTF

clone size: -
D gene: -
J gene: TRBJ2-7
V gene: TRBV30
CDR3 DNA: TGTGCCTGGAGTGGCAGGGGCCTAAGGTACTTC
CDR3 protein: CAWSGRGLRYF

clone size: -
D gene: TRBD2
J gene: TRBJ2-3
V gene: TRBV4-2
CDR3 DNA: TGTGCCAGTAAAGCGGGAGTTGGAACAGATACGCAGTATTTT
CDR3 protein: CASKAGVGTDTQYF

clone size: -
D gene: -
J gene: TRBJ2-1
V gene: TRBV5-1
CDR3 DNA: TGCGCCAGCAGCTTGGATGGTGCGGGGCCGTACAATGAGCAGTTCTTC
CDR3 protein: CASSLDGAGPYNEQFF

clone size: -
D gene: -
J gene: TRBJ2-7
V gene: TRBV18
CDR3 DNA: TGTGCCAGCTCAACCACCCGGGACTCCTACGAGCAGTACTTC
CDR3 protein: CASSTTRDSYEQYF

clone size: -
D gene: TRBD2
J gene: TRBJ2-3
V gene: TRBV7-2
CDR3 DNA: TGTGCCAGCAGCCTTACTTGGACTAGCGGGAGGGCCGATACGCAGTATTTT
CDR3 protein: CASSLTWTSGRADTQYF

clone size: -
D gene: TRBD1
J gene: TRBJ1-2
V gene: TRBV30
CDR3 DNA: TGTGCCTGGAGTGTACCCTACACAGGGGGCGGAGGCTACACCTTC
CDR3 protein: CAWSVPYTGGGGYTF

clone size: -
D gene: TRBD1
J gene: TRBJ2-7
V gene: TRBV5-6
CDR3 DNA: TGTGCCAGCAGCTTGGGGTGGGACAGGCAGGCGCCTTCCTACGAGCAGTACTTC
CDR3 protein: CASSLGWDRQAPSYEQYF

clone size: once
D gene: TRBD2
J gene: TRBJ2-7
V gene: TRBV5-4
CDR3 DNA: TGTGCCAGCAGCTTGGAGGTGCGGGGGAGCTCCTACGAGCAGTACTTC
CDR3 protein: CASSLEVRGSSYEQYF